This record covers a single T cell receptor (beta chain). This sample is part of a study of blood T cells in healthy people across ages. This CDR3 comprises 15 residues. In germline, CDR1 is WSHSY, CDR2 SAAADI. A second 7 to 11 cycle PCR used barcoded and J-beta primers. TCRdb re-analysed the 5' RACE reads in MiXCR, keeping a single row per CDR3 protein. Among under 2,000,000 distinct CDR3 sequences listed, around half were seen once. This rearrangement joins TRBV10-2 to TRBJ2-7, with TRBD2 as a possible D gene (5 bases). Near its end, the DNA agrees better with TRBJ2-5, so the J call may be wrong. Sample: blood. The sequence was collected from a middle-aged woman in good health. Here the CDR3 DNA reads TGCGCCAGCAGTGAGAAAAGGGAGACTAAAGAGACCCAGTACTTC. This encodes CASSEKRETKETQYF.